This TCR beta chain was captured in a study of CD8 T cells in ankylosing spondylitis. Study-wide findings and caveats: Disease-linked clones displayed a CD8+ phenotype and appeared relatively rarely in peripheral blood. Characteristic of ankylosing spondylitis blood, it appeared, was a TCR beta motif comprising several highly homologous variants. Within matched ankylosing spondylitis synovial fluid, disease-linked clones were reportedly significantly enriched.

This clonotype was detected only a few times. Its specificity is not known. TCRdb re-called the 5' RACE reads through MiXCR, storing one row per CDR3 protein. This sample has a few hundred thousand distinct CDR3 sequences, with 8% found just once. The sample consisted of blood, either unsorted or a sorted T cell fraction (not recorded which). This clonotype was obtained from a male donor with ankylosing spondylitis.

The CDR3 coding sequence is TGCGCCAGCAGCTTGGAGGGACAGGGAAACACCGGGGAGCTGTTTTTT. Translation gives CASSLEGQGNTGELFF. V is TRBV5-1 and J is TRBJ2-2; TRBD1 matches at 9 bases. J gave up 2 bases and V 0 bases, and 2 bases lay outside the gene matches. Germline-derived CDR1 and CDR2 are SGHRS and YFSETQ. This CDR3 region has 16 residues.